This passage covers 21 T cell receptor beta chains from one sample sequenced in a study of shared clonotypes between healthy human individuals. This table comes from immunoSEQ multiplex PCR, and its TCRdb copy is limited to in-frame clones, with some not included. The sample contains over 400,000 clones, 65% to 85% of which appear only once. The specimen sequenced was PBMCs. Receptors were obtained from a woman aged 40 to 55 in good health. Some clones in this sample may be carry-over from other donors' samples.

The rearrangement joins TRBV27 to TRBJ2-5, with a weak D call TRBD2 (6 bases). V lost 1 base and J lost 2, with 11 bases in between. This CDR3 has 15 residues. The germline V gene encodes CDR1 MNHEY and CDR2 SMNVEV (reference sequence). This chain's CDR3 is CASSLLGGSQETQYF. In DNA, the CDR3 is TGTGCCAGCAGTTTATTGGGAGGTTCACAAGAGACCCAGTACTTC.

This chain uses TRBV7-3 with TRBJ2-1; 8 positions agree with TRBD2. Germline trimming cut 4 bases from V and 6 bases from J; bases unmatched to any gene: 8. The CDR3 runs to 15 residues. CDR1 and CDR2 from the germline V gene are SGHTA and FQGTGA. The CDR3 DNA reads as TGTGCCAGCAGCTGGAGCGGGAGTTACGGCAATGAGCAGTTCTTC. Protein: CASSWSGSYGNEQFF.

Points on this clone: Given a far larger clone just one base away, this is likely a sequencing read error. This sample also contains other DNA sequences that code for the same CDR3. CDR3 loop: CAWSVLRARGEKLFF. CDR3 in DNA: TGCGCCTGGAGTGTACTCAGGGCGAGGGGCGAAAAACTGTTTTTT. V gene TRBV30 combines with J gene TRBJ1-4, with D possibly TRBD1 on 5 matching bases. CDR1 GTSNPN and CDR2 SVGIG come from the germline V gene (reference sequence). The CDR3 sequence is 15 residues long.

As to this clone: The junction and the germline gene differ at one end; a read error may be behind it. Within the sample, other DNA sequences also encode this same CDR3. The CDR3 sequence: CASIALRGGYGYTF. The CDR3 nucleotides are TGTGCAAGCATTGCGTTGAGGGGAGGGTATGGCTACACATTC. The chain couples TRBV2 to TRBJ1-2, with a tentative D call TRBD1 (5 bases). The germline V gene encodes CDR1 SNHLY and CDR2 FYNNEI. CDR3 length: 14 amino acids.

The V and J genes are TRBV5-1 and TRBJ2-7; 12 bases align to TRBD1. The germline gives CDR1 SGHRS, CDR2 YFSETQ. Unmatched junction bases numbered 4, after V lost 1 base and J lost 5 bases. The CDR3 totals 15 residues. DNA for the CDR3: TGCGCCAGCAGCTTGACGGGACAGGGGGCCCACGAGCAGTACTTC. Translated, it gives CASSLTGQGAHEQYF.

The chain recombines TRBV6-5 with TRBJ1-6; no clear D. Germline values: CDR1 MNHEY, CDR2 SVGAGI. V lost 8 bases and J lost 9, with 8 bases in between. This CDR3 is built from 11 residues. CDR3 amino acids: CASGSPSPLHF. The CDR3 DNA sequence: TGTGCCAGCGGAAGCCCTTCACCCCTCCACTTT.

V is TRBV19 and J is TRBJ2-1; D may be TRBD1 (6 bases). Trimming removed 1 base at V and 0 bases at J, with 10 bases between. CDR3 length: 16 residues. The germline V gene encodes CDR1 LNHDA and CDR2 SQIVND (reference sequence). The CDR3: CASSIGRGGSYNEQFF. CDR3 coding DNA: TGTGCCAGTAGTATAGGGAGAGGGGGCTCCTACAATGAGCAGTTCTTC.

This clone showed up just a few times. The gene calls are TRBV7-9 and TRBJ1-1; D is ambiguous. CDR1 and CDR2 from the germline V gene are SEHNR and FQNEAQ (reference sequence). The ends were cut back, 4 bases at V and 4 bases at J, with 10 bases in the middle. The CDR3 loop spans 13 amino acids. In nucleotides, the CDR3 is TGTGCCAGCAGCTATGTTGAGGGCACTGAAGCTTTCTTT. It encodes CASSYVEGTEAFF.

This clone came up once. The chain has TRBV4-2 and TRBJ2-7; D is unresolved. The CDR3 spans 14 residues. Trimming cost V 4 bases and J 2 bases, with 12 bases left between them. Germline CDR1 is LGHNA and CDR2 is YNFKEQ. The CDR3 sequence is CASSPQGPAYEQYF. The CDR3, as DNA: TGTGCCAGCAGCCCCCAAGGGCCCGCCTACGAGCAGTACTTC.

Regarding this clone: This likely traces to a read error, being one base from a far larger clone. The rearrangement uses TRBV28 and TRBJ1-3; D is unresolved. Germline V CDR1 and CDR2: MDHEN, SYDVKM. The V end lost 8 bases, the J end lost 4 bases, and 9 bases lay between the germline ends. The CDR3 runs to 12 residues. The CDR3 nucleotides are TGTGCCAGCGTGGAAGCAGGAAACACCATATATTTT. Translation gives CASVEAGNTIYF.

This clone was counted only a few times. V is TRBV25-1 and J is TRBJ2-5, with D unclear. The CDR3 totals 12 residues. Trimming pared 6 bases from V and 5 bases from J, leaving 10 bases between. Germline V gives CDR1 MGHDK, CDR2 SYGVNS. As DNA, the CDR3 is TGTGCCAGCAGCGAAATAAGGGAGACCCAGTACTTC. As protein: CASSEIRETQYF.

The chain has TRBV19 and TRBJ2-2, with D maybe TRBD1 (5 bases). V shed 6 bases and J shed 6 bases, with 8 bases lying between them. CDR3 length: 12 residues. CDR1 and CDR2 (germline): LNHDA, SQIVND (reference sequence). CDR3 sequence reads: CASRGPAGELFF. The CDR3 DNA reads TGTGCCAGTAGGGGGCCTGCCGGGGAGCTGTTTTTT.

On this clone: A single base is all that separates this from a far larger clone, so a read error is likely. The chain couples TRBV18 to TRBJ1-1, with D possibly matching TRBD1 (5 bases). CDR3 size: 15 residues. Germline CDR1 KGHSH, CDR2 LQKENI. CDR3 region: CAGSQIQDPNTEAFF. CDR3 nucleotide sequence: TGTGCCGGCTCACAGATACAGGACCCGAACACTGAAGCTTTCTTT.

The chain recombines TRBV2 with TRBJ2-2, with D uncertain. Germline CDR1 is SNHLY and CDR2 is FYNNEI. The CDR3 covers 13 residues. Trimming left V 4 bases short and J 1 base short, with 4 bases between. The CDR3 region has the DNA TGTGCCAGCAGTGTGGTGAACACCGGGGAGCTGTTTTTT. Protein sequence: CASSVVNTGELFF.

Regarding this clone: It is likely a read error: a sequence one base away is far more abundant. The chain uses TRBV19 and TRBJ2-1; 8 bases align to TRBD1. The CDR3 is made up of 16 amino acids. Germline V gene data show CDR1 as LNHDA and CDR2 as SQIVND (reference sequence). Germline trimming cut 5 bases from V and 1 base from J; bases unmatched to any gene: 7. The CDR3 sequence: CASSPNRGRSYNEQFF. The CDR3 DNA sequence: TGTGCCAGTAGTCCGAACAGGGGGAGGTCCTACAATGAGCAGTTCTTC.

J is TRBJ2-1 and V is TRBV6-1; no firm D call. The CDR3 is made up of 11 amino acids. The V end lost 8 bases, the J end lost 7 bases, and 9 bases lay between the germline ends. Germline lookup yields CDR1 MNHNS and CDR2 SASEGT. The CDR3 spells CASSVLNEQFF. The CDR3 DNA reads as TGTGCCAGCTCCGTTTTGAATGAGCAGTTCTTC.

The V call is TRBV30, the J call TRBJ2-7; a possible D gene is TRBD2 (7 bases). Germline CDR1 is GTSNPN and CDR2 is SVGIG (reference sequence). The V gene lost 4 bases and the J gene lost 1 base, with 11 bases spanning the gap. This CDR3 region has 13 residues. For the CDR3, the DNA is TGTGCCTGGACGGGGGGCGGGTCCTACGAGCAGTACTTC. It yields the protein CAWTGGGSYEQYF.

This clone was recorded at least ten times. This sample also contains other DNA sequences that code for the same CDR3. The chain couples TRBV30 to TRBJ1-2; no clear D. The CDR3 sequence is 11 residues long. With 5 bases removed from V and 8 bases from J, the gap between germline ends came to 12 bases. Per germline, CDR1 GTSNPN and CDR2 SVGIG (reference sequence). This CDR3 is CAWGPSRGYTF. CDR3 in DNA: TGTGCCTGGGGACCCTCCCGGGGCTACACCTTC.

The V call is TRBV9, the J call TRBJ2-5; D is uncertain. This CDR3 comprises 14 residues. V shed 0 bases and J shed 2 bases, with 8 bases lying between them. Germline values: CDR1 SGDLS, CDR2 YYNGEE. CDR3 sequence (DNA): TGTGCCAGCAGCGTAGCAAGCAGGCAAGAGACCCAGTACTTC. This codes for CASSVASRQETQYF.

The chain is built from TRBV19 and TRBJ2-7; weak D call: TRBD2 (5 bases). The ends were cut back, 3 bases at V and 4 bases at J, with 13 bases in the middle. The CDR3 contains 14 residues. Germline V CDR1 and CDR2: LNHDA, SQIVND (reference sequence). As DNA, the CDR3 is TGTGCCAGTAGTATCGGGATGTACTTATACGAGCAGTACTTC. Translation: CASSIGMYLYEQYF. The entire variable domain, with the rest obtained from reference TRBV19 and TRBJ2-7, is as follows: DGGITQSPKYLFRKEGQNVTLSCEQNLNHDAMYWYRQDPGQGLRLIYYSQIVNDFQKGDIAEGYSVSREKKESFPLTVTSAQKNPTAFYLCASSIGMYLYEQYFGPGTRLTVT.

The rearrangement links TRBV7-8 to TRBJ2-5; 7 bases match TRBD2. V lost 4 bases, J lost 1 base, and 24 bases stayed unmatched. CDR1 is SGHVS, CDR2 FQNEAQ, per germline. The length of the CDR3 is 21 residues. Written as DNA, the CDR3 is TGTGCCAGCAGCTCAGCCCGCGGGTGGGAGGGCCGAGGTGCGGTCCAAGAGACCCAGTACTTC. This codes for CASSSARGWEGRGAVQETQYF.